This entry is about one T cell receptor beta chain. Its antigen is undetermined. Data came from immunoSEQ multiplex PCR; TCRdb stores just in-frame clones and leaves some out. The repertoire holds roughly 2.1 million clones, 90% to 95% seen once, with 1.5% to 2% in the top ten. As defined, naive CD8 cells were CD45RO-negative and positively selected for CCR7, with terminally differentiated effector memory CD45RA+ cells excluded. The V gene's germline CDR1 is SGHVS and CDR2 FNYEAQ. V shed 5 bases and J 7 bases; nucleotides not matched to a gene: 17. The CDR3 runs 17 residues. This record comes from a study of shared clonotypes between healthy human individuals. The study, taken as a whole, reports: Relative to memory subsets, naive subsets generally showed larger estimated richness. When naive CD4 clonotypes were compared across several donors, around 5% were shared. Rarefaction revealed incomplete sorted-subset sequencing despite large depth.

The receptor's source is a man aged 18 to 29 in good health. Some clones in this sample may be carry-over from other donors' samples. The V call is TRBV7-6, the J call TRBJ2-1, with TRBD2 matching 7 bases. The specimen sequenced was naive CD8+ T cells from PBMCs. CDR3 in amino acids: CASSPLAEGLGLNEQFF. CDR3 coding DNA: TGTGCCAGCAGCCCCCTAGCGGAGGGCCTCGGGCTAAATGAGCAGTTCTTC.